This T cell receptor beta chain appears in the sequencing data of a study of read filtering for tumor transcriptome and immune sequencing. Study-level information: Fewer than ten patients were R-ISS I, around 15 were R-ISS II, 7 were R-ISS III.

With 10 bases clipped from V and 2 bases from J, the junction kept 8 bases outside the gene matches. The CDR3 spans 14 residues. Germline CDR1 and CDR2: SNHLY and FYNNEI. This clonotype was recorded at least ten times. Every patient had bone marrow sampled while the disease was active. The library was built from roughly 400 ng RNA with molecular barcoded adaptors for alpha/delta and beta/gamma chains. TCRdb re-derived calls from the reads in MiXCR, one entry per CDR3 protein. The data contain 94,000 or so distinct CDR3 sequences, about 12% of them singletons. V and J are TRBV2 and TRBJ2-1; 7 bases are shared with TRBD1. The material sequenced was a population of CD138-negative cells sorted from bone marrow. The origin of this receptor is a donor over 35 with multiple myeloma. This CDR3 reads CANLGGGTYNEQFF. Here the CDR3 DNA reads TGTGCCAACCTAGGGGGCGGAACCTACAATGAGCAGTTCTTC.